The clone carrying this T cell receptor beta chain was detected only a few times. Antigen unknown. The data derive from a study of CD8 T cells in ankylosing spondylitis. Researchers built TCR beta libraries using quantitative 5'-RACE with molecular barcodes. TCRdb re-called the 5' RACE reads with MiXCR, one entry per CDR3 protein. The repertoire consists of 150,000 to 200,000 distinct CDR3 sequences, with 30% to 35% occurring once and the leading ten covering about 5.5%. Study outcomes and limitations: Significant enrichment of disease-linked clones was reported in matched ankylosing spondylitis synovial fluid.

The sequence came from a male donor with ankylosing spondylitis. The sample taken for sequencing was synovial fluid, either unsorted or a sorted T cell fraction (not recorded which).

CDR3 region: CASSWENNEQFF. CDR3 nucleotides: TGCGCCAGCAGTTGGGAAAACAATGAGCAGTTCTTC. V and J are TRBV5-1 and TRBJ2-1; no clear D gene. V was pared by 5 bases and J by 5 bases, with 8 bases between. This CDR3 comprises 12 residues. The germline gives CDR1 SGHRS, CDR2 YFSETQ. The full variable domain, completed using reference TRBV5-1 and TRBJ2-1, is KAGVTQTPRYLIKTRGQQVTLSCSPISGHRSVSWYQQTPGQGLQFLFEYFSETQRNKGNFPGRFSGRQFSNSRSEMNVSTLELGDSALYLCASSWENNEQFFGPGTRLTVL.